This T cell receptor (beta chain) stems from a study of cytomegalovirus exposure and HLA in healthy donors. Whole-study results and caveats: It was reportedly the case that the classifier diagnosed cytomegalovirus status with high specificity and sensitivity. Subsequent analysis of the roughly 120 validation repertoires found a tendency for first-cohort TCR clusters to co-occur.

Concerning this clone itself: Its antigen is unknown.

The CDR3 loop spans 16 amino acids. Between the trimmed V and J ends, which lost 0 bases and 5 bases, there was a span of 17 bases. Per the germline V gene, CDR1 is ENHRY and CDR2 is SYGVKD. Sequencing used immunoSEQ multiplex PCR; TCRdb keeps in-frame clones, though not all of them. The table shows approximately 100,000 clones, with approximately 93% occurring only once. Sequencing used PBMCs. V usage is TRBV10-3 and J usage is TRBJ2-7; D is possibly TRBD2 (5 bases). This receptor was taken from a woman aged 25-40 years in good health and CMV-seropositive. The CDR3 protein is CAISESRGGLIHEQYF. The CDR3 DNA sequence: TGTGCCATCAGTGAGTCGAGAGGCGGGTTGATACACGAGCAGTACTTC.